This entry is about one TCR beta chain. What it binds is not known. The record originates from a study of cytomegalovirus exposure and HLA in healthy donors. Study-wide points: Within an earlier analysis, most TCR beta V segments proved productive either about 87% or about 30% of the time. Most likely, a cluster of highly shared sequence variants arose as a sequencing artifact. Researchers catalogued roughly 150 TCR beta chains as cytomegalovirus-associated.

Trimming cost V 6 bases and J 4 bases; bases outside gene matches: 4. Germline CDR1 and CDR2: SGHAT and FQNNGV. The CDR3 has 13 amino acids. This PCR relied on a set of 60 Vbeta primers and 13 Jbeta primers. Sequenced by immunoSEQ multiplex PCR; TCRdb stores in-frame clones only, minus some. The sample shows some 170,000 clones, around 81% of them seen only once. The rearrangement joins TRBV11-2 to TRBJ1-1, with 8 bases fitting TRBD1. This sequence originates from a woman younger than 45 in good health and CMV-seronegative. Sample: PBMCs. DNA of the CDR3: TGTGCCAGCAGATCGGACAGGGTCACTGAAGCTTTCTTT. Its protein is CASRSDRVTEAFF.